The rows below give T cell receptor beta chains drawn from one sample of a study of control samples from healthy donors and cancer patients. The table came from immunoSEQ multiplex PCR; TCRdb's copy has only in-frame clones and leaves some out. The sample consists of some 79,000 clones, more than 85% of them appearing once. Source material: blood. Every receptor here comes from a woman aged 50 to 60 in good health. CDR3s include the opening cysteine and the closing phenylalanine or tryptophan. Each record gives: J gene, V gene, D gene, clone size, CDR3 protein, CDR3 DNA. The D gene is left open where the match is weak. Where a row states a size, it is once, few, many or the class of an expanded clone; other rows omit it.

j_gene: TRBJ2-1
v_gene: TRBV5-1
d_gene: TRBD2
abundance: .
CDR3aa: CASSLVSGMGNEQFF
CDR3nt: TGCGCCAGCAGCTTGGTTAGCGGGATGGGCAATGAGCAGTTCTTC

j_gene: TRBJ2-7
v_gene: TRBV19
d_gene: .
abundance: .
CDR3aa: CASRGIYGGYEQYF
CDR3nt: TGTGCCAGTAGAGGCATTTATGGCGGGTACGAGCAGTACTTC

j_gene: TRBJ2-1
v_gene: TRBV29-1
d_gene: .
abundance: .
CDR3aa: CSVDRGYEQFF
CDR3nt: TGCAGCGTTGACCGGGGCTATGAGCAGTTCTTC

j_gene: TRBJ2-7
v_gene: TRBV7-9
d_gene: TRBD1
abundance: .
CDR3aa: CASSLSGTGGGEQYF
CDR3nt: TGTGCCAGCAGCCTCTCCGGGACAGGGGGCGGCGAGCAGTACTTC

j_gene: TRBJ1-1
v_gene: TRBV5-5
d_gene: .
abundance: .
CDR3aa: CASSLRHRSAEAFF
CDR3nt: TGTGCCAGCAGCTTGAGACACCGAAGCGCTGAAGCTTTCTTT

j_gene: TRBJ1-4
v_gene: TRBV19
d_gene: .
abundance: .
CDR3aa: CASSPGGGSEKLFF
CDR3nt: TGTGCCAGTAGCCCTGGAGGGGGGAGTGAAAAACTGTTTTTT

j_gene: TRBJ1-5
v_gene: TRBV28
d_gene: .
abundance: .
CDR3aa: CASRGGEANQPQHF
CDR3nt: TGTGCCAGCAGGGGGGGGGAGGCCAATCAGCCCCAGCATTTT

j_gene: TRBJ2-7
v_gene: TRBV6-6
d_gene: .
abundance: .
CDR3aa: CASSSSSGKQYF
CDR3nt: TGTGCCAGCAGTTCAAGTAGCGGAAAGCAGTACTTC

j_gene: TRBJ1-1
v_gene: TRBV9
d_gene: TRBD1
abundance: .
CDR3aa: CASSPPTGDYSEAFF
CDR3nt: TGTGCCAGCAGCCCGCCGACAGGGGATTATTCTGAAGCTTTCTTT

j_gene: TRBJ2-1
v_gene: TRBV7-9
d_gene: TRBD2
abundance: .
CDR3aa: CASSRDGGLAGINEQFF
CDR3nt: TGTGCCAGCAGCCGGGACGGAGGACTAGCGGGAATAAATGAGCAGTTCTTC

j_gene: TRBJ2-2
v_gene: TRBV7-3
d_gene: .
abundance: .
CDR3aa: CASSLTPPGELFF
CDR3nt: TGTGCCAGCAGCTTAACCCCCCCCGGGGAGCTGTTTTTT

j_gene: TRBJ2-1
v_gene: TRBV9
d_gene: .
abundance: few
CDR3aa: CASSVDVSYNEQFF
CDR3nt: TGTGCCAGCAGCGTAGACGTCAGTTACAATGAGCAGTTCTTC

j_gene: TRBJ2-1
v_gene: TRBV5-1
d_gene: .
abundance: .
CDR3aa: CASSSETVLPYNEQFF
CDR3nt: TGCGCCAGCAGTAGCGAGACCGTCCTCCCCTACAATGAGCAGTTCTTC

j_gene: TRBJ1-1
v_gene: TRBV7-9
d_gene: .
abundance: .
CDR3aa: CASSLAQTWGTEAFF
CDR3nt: TGTGCCAGCAGCTTAGCCCAGACCTGGGGCACTGAAGCTTTCTTT

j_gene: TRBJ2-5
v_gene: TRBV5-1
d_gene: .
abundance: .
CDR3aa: CASSSGETQYF
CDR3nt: TGCGCCAGCAGCTCTGGGGAGACCCAGTACTTC

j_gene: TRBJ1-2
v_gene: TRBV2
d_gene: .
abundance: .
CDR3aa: CASSGLGDYGYTF
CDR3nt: TGTGCCAGCAGTGGGTTAGGGGACTATGGCTACACCTTC

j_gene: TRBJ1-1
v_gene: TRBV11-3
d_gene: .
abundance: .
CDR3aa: CASSLKGGTEAFF
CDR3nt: TGTGCCAGCAGCTTAAAGGGGGGCACTGAAGCTTTCTTT

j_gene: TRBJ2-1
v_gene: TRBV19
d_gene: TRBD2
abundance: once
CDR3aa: CASSILAGGGTREQFF
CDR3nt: TGTGCCAGTAGTATTTTGGCGGGAGGCGGGACAAGAGAGCAGTTCTTC

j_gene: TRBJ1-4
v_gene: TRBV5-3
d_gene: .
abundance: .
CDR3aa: CARSLVGQGAVFF
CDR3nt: .

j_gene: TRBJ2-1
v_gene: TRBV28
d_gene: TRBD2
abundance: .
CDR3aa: CASSEAGGGDEQFF
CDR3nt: TGTGCCAGCAGTGAAGCGGGAGGGGGGGATGAGCAGTTCTTC

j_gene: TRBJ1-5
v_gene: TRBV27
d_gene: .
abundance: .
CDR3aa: CASPIERTSNQPQHF
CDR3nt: TGTGCCAGCCCGATTGAGAGGACTAGCAATCAGCCCCAGCATTTT

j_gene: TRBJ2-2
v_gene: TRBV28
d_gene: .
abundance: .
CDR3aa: CASSLGLTNTGELFF
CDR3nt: TGTGCCAGCAGTTTAGGACTCACGAACACCGGGGAGCTGTTTTTT

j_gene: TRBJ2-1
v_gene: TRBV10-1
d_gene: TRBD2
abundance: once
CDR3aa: CASSAGGRAEQFF
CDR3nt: TGCGCCAGCAGTGCCGGCGGGAGAGCTGAGCAGTTCTTC

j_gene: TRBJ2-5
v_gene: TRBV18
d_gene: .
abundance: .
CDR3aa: CASSRETQYF
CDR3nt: TGTGCCAGCTCAAGAGAGACCCAGTACTTC

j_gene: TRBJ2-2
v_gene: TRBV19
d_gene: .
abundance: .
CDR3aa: CASSIYENTGELFF
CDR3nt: TGTGCCAGTAGTATCTACGAGAACACCGGGGAGCTGTTTTTT

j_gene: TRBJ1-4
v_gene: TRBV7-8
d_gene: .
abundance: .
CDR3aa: CASSLVRTNEKLFF
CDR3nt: TGTGCCAGCAGCTTAGTCAGAACTAATGAAAAACTGTTTTTT

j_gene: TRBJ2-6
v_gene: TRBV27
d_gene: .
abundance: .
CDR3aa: CASSLSRPWANVLTF
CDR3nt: TGTGCCAGCAGTTTGTCCAGACCTTGGGCCAACGTCCTGACTTTC

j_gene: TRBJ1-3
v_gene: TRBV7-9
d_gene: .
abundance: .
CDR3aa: CASSPRAGRSGNTIYF
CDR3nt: TGTGCCAGCAGCCCCAGGGCAGGGCGCTCTGGAAACACCATATATTTT

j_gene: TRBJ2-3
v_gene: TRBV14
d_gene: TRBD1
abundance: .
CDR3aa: CASRGTGSPDTQYF
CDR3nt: TGTGCCAGCAGAGGGACAGGGTCACCAGATACGCAGTATTTT

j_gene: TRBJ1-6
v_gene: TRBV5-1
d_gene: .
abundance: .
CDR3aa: CASRPGGEGSPLHF
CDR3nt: TGCGCCAGCAGACCAGGAGGGGAGGGTTCACCCCTCCACTTT